This T cell receptor (beta chain) originates from a study of blood T cell repertoires in COVID-19. This CDR3 comprises 16 residues. Losses at the gene ends were 3 bases for V and 6 bases for J; bases not matched to a gene: 12. CDR1 is DFQATT, CDR2 SNEGSKA, per germline (reference sequence). Only in-frame clones appear in the TCRdb table, and some are missing; sequencing was by immunoSEQ multiplex PCR. Seen here are 55,000 to 65,000 clones, 78% observed once, and the top ten hold about 25%. Sample: peripheral blood. V and J are TRBV20-1 and TRBJ2-1; 9 bases line up with TRBD2. The receptor was derived from a human donor in a cohort sampled during active COVID-19. The CDR3 loop reads CSASFPSAGGRNEQFF. CDR3 DNA: TGCAGTGCTAGTTTCCCTTCGGCGGGAGGGCGCAATGAGCAGTTCTTC.